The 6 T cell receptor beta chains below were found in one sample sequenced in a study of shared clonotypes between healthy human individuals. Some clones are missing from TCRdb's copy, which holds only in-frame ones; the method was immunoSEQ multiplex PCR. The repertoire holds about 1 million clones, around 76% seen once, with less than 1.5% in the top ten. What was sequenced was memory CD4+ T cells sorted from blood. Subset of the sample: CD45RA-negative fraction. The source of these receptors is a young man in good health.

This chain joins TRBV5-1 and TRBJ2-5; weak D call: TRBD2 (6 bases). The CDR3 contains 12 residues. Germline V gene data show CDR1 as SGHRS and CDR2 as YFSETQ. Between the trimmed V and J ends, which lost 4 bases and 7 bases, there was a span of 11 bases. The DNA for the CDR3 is TGCGCCAGCAGCCGGGACTCTGGGACCCAGTACTTC. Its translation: CASSRDSGTQYF.

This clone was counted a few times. The CDR3 coding sequence is TGTGCCAGCAGCTTTGAGGGATATGGGGCCAACGTCCTGACTTTC. Its translation is CASSFEGYGANVLTF. The V gene is TRBV5-4, the J gene TRBJ2-6; weak D call: TRBD2 (5 bases). The V end lost 2 bases, the J end lost 3 bases, and 9 bases lay between the germline ends. This CDR3 spans 15 amino acids. In germline, CDR1 is SGHNT, CDR2 YYREEE (reference sequence). The entire variable domain, with the rest obtained from reference TRBV5-4 and TRBJ2-6, is as follows: ETGVTQSPTHLIKTRGQQVTLRCSSQSGHNTVSWYQQALGQGPQFIFQYYREEENGRGNFPPRFSGLQFPNYSSELNVNALELDDSALYLCASSFEGYGANVLTFGAGSRLTVL.

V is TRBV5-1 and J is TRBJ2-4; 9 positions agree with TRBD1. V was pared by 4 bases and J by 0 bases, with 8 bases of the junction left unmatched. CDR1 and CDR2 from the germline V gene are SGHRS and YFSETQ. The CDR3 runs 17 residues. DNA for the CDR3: TGCGCCAGCAGCACCGGGACAGGGACCATAGCCAAAAACATTCAGTACTTC. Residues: CASSTGTGTIAKNIQYF.

The CDR3 reads CASSLVLMGQEAFF. The CDR3 DNA is TGTGCCAGCAGCTTAGTATTGATGGGACAGGAAGCTTTCTTT. This chain uses TRBV7-8 with TRBJ1-1; 7 positions agree with TRBD1. The CDR3 consists of 14 residues. After removal of 1 base from V and 8 bases from J, the junction contained 7 bases not matched to a gene. Germline V gene sequence: CDR1 SGHVS, CDR2 FQNEAQ.

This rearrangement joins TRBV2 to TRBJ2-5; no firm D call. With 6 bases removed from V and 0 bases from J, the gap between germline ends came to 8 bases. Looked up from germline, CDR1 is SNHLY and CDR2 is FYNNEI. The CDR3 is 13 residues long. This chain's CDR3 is CASSVEYQETQYF. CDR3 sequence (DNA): TGTGCCAGCAGCGTGGAGTACCAAGAGACCCAGTACTTC.

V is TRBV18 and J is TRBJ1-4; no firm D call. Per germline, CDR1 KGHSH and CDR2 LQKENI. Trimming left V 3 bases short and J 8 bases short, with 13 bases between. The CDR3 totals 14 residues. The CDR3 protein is CASSPGGGLEKLFF. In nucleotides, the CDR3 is TGTGCCAGCTCACCCGGTGGAGGGTTGGAAAAACTGTTTTTT.